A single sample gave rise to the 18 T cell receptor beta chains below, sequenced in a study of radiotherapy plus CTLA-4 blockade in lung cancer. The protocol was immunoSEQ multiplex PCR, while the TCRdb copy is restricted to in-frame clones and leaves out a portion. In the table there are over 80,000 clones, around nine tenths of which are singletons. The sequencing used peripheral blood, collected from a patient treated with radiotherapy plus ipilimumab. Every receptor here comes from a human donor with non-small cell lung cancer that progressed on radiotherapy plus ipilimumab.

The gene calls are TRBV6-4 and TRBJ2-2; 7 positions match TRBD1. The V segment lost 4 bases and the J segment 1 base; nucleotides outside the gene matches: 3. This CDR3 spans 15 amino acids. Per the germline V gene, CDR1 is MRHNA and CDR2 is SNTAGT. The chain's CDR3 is CASSAGTENTGELFF. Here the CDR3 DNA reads TGTGCCAGCAGTGCCGGGACAGAGAACACCGGGGAGCTGTTTTTT.

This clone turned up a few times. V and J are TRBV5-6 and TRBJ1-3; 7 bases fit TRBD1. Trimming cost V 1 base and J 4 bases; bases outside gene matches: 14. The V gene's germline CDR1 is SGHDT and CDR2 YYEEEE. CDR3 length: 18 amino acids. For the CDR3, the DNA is TGTGCCAGCAGCTTGAACAGGGGACGAGTGGTCGCAGGAAACACCATATATTTT. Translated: CASSLNRGRVVAGNTIYF.

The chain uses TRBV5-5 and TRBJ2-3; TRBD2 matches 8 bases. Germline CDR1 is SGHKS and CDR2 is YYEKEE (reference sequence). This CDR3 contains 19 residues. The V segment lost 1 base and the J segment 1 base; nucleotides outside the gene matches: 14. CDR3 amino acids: CASSLLPYTGGGGTDTQYF. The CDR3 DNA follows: TGTGCCAGCAGCTTGCTACCCTATACGGGAGGGGGGGGCACAGATACGCAGTATTTT.

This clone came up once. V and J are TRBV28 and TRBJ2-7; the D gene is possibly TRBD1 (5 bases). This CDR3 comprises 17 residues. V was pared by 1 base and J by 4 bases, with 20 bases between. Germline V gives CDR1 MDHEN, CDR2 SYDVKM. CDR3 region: CASSLSRTMYPSYEQYF. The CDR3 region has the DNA TGTGCCAGCAGTTTATCTCGGACAATGTATCCATCTTACGAGCAGTACTTC. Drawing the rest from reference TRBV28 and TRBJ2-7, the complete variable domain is DVKVTQSSRYLVKRTGEKVFLECVQDMDHENMFWYRQDPGLGLRLIYFSYDVKMKEKGDIPEGYSVSREKKERFSLILESASTNQTSMYLCASSLSRTMYPSYEQYFGPGTRLTVT.

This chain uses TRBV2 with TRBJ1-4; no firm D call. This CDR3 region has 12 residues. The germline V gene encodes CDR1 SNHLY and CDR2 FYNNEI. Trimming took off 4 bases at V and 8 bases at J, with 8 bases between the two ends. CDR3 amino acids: CASSVGGEKLFF. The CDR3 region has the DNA TGTGCCAGCAGTGTCGGAGGGGAAAAACTGTTTTTT.

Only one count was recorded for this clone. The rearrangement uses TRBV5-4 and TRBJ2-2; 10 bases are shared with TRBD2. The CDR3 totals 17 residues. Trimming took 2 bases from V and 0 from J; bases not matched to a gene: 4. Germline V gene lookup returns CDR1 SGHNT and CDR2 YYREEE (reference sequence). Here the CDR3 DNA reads TGTGCCAGCAGCTTTTCCAGCGGGGGGGCGAACACCGGGGAGCTGTTTTTT. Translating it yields CASSFSSGGANTGELFF.

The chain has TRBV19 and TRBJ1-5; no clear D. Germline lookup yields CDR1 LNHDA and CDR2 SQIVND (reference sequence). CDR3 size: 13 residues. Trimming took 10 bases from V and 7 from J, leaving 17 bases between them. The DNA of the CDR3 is TGTGCCACCAGCGGCGTGGCAAGACAGCCCCAGCATTTT. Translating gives CATSGVARQPQHF.

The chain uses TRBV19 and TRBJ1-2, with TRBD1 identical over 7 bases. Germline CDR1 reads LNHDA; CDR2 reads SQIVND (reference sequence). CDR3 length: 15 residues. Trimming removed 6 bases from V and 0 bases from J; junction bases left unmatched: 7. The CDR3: CASRDRVRANYGYTF. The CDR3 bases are TGTGCCAGTAGAGACAGGGTCCGGGCTAACTATGGCTACACCTTC.

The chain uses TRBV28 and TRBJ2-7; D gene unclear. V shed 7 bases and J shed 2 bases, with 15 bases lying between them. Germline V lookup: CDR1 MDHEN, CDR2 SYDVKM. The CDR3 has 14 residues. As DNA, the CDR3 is TGTGCCAGCACCTCCCCCATGCCCCCCTACGAGCAGTACTTC. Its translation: CASTSPMPPYEQYF.

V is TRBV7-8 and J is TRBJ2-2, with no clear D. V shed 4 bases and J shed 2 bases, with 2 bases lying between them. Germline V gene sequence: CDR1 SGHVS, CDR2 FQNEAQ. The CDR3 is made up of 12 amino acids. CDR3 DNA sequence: TGTGCCAGCAGCTCCAACACCGGGGAGCTGTTTTTT. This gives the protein CASSSNTGELFF.

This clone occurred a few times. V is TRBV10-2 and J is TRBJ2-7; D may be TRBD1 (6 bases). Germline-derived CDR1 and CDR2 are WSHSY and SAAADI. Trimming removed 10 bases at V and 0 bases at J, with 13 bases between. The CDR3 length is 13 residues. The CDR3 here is CATREGGSYEQYF. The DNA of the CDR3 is TGCGCCACCAGGGAAGGGGGCTCCTACGAGCAGTACTTC.

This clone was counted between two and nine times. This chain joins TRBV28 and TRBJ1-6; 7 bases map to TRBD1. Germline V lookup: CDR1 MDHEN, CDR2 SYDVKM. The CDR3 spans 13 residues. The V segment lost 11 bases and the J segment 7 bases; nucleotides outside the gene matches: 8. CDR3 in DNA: TGTGCCGTATGGGAGGGGGCAAATTCACCCCTCCACTTT. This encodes CAVWEGANSPLHF.

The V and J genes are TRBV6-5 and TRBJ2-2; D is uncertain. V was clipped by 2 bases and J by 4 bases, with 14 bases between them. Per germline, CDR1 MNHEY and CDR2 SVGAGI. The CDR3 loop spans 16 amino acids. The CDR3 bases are TGTGCCAGCAGTTACCCGGGCAAGGCCCCCACCGGGGAGCTGTTTTTT. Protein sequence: CASSYPGKAPTGELFF.

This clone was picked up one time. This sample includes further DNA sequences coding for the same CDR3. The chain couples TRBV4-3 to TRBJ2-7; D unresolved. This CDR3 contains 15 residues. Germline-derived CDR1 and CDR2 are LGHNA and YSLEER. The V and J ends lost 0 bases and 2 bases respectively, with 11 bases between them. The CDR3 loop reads CASSQDLGRTYEQYF. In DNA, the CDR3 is TGCGCCAGCAGCCAAGATCTGGGCAGAACCTACGAGCAGTACTTC.

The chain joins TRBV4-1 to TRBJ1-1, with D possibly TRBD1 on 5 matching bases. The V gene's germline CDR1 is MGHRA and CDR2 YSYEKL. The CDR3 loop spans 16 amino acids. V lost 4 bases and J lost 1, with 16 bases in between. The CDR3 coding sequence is TGCGCCAGCAGCCGCGGGGCGGGGAGGGAGAACACTGAAGCTTTCTTT. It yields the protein CASSRGAGRENTEAFF.

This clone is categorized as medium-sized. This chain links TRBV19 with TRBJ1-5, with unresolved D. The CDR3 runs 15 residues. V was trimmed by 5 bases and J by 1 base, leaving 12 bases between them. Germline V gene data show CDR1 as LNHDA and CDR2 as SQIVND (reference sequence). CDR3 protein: CASSFWTQSNQPQHF. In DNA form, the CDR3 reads TGTGCCAGTAGTTTTTGGACCCAGAGCAATCAGCCCCAGCATTTT.

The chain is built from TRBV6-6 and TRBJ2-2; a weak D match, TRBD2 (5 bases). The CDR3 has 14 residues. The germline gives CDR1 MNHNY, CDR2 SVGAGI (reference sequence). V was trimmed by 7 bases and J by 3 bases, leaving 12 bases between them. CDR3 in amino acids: CASTSSGDTGELFF. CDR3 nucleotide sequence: TGTGCCAGCACCTCGTCCGGGGACACCGGGGAGCTGTTTTTT.

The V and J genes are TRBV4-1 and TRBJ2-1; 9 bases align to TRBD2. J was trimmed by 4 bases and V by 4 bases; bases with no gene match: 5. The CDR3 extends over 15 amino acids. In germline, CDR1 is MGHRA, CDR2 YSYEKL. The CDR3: CASSPQREVYNEQFF. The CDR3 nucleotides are TGCGCCAGCAGCCCTCAGCGGGAGGTGTACAATGAGCAGTTCTTC.